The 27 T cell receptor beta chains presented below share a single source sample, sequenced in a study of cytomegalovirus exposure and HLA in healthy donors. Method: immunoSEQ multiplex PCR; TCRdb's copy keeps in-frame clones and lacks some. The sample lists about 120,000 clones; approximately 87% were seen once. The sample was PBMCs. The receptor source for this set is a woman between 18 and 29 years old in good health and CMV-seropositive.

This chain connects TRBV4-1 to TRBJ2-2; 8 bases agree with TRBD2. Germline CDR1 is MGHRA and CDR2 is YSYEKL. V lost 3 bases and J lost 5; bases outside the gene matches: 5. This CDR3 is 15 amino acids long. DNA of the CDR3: TGCGCCAGCAGCCACGCGGGGGGCCCAACCGGGGAGCTGTTTTTT. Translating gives CASSHAGGPTGELFF.

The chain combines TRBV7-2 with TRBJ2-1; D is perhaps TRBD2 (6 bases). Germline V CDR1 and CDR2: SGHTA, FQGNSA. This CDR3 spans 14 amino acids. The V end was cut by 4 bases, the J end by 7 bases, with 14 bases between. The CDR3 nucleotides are TGTGCCAGCAGCTCCGCTGGGGGGTTGAATGAGCAGTTCTTC. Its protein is CASSSAGGLNEQFF.

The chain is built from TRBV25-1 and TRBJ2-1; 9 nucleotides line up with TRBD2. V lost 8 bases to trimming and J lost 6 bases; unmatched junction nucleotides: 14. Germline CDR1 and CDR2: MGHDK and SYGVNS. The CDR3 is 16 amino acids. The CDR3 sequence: CASPPRASGTFNEQFF. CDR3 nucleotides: TGTGCCAGCCCCCCCCGGGCTAGCGGGACTTTCAATGAGCAGTTCTTC.

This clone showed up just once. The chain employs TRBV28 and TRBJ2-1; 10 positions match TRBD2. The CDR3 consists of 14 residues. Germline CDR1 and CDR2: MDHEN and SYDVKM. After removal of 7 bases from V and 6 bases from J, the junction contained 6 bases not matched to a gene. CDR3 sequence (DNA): TGTGCCAGCAACCGGATAGCGGGAGGCAATGAGCAGTTCTTC. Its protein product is CASNRIAGGNEQFF.

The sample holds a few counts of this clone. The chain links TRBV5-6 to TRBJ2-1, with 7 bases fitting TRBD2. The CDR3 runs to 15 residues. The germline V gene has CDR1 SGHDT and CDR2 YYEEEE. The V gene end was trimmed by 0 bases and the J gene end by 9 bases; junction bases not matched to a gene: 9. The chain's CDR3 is CASSLAGTIGSEQFF. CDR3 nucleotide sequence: TGTGCCAGCAGCTTGGCCGGGACTATAGGGAGTGAGCAGTTCTTC.

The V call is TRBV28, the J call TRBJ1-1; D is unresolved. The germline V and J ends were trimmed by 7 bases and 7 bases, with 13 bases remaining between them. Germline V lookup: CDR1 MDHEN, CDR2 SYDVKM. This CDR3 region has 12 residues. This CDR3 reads CASIAGDREAFF. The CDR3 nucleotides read TGTGCCAGCATTGCAGGCGACCGTGAAGCTTTCTTT.

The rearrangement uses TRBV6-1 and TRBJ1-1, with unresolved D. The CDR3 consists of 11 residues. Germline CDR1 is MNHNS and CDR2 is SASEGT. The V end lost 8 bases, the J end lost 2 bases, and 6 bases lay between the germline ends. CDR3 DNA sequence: TGTGCCAGCCTAATAAACACTGAAGCTTTCTTT. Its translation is CASLINTEAFF.

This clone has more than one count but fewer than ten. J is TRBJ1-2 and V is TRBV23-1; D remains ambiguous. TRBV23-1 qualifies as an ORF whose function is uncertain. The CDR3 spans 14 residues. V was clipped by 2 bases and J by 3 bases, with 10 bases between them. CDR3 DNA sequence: TGCGCCAGCAGTCAACCAACCAGATACTATGGCTACACCTTC. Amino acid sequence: CASSQPTRYYGYTF.

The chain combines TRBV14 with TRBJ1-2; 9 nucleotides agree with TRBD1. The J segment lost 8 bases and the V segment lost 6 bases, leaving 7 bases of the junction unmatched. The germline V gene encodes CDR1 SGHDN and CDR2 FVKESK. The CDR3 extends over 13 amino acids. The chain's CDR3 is CASSPTGGGGYTF. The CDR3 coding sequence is TGTGCCAGCAGTCCGACAGGGGGTGGGGGCTACACCTTC.

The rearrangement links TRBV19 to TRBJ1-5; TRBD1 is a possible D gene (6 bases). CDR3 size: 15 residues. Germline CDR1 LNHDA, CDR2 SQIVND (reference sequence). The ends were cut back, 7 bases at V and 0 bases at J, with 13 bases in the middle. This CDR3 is CASKRRGYSNQPQHF. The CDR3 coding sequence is TGTGCCAGTAAAAGAAGGGGGTATAGCAATCAGCCCCAGCATTTT.

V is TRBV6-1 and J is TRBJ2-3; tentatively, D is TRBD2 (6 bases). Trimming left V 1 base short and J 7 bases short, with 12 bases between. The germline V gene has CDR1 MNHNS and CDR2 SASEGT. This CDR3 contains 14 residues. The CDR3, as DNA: TGTGCCAGCAGTGAAGGTCCACTAGCCCATACGCAGTATTTT. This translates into CASSEGPLAHTQYF.

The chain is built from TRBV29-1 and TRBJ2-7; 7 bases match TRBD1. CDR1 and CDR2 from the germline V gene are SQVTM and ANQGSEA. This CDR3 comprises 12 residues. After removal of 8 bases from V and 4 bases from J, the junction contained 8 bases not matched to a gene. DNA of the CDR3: TGCAGCATCGTAACGACAGGGTACGAGCAGTACTTC. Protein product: CSIVTTGYEQYF.

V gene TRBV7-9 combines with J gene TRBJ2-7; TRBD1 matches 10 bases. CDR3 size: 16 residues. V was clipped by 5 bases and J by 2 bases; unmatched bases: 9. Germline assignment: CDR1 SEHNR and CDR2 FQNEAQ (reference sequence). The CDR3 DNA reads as TGTGCCAGCAGCCTAACCGGGACAGGGGTAGCCTACGAGCAGTACTTC. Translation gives CASSLTGTGVAYEQYF.

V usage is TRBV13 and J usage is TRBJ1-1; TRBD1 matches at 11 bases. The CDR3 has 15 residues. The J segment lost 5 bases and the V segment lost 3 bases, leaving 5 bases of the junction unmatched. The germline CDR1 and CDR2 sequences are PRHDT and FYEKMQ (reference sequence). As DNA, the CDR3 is TGTGCCAGCAGCTTCGGGACAGGGGGTTTGACTGAAGCTTTCTTT. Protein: CASSFGTGGLTEAFF.

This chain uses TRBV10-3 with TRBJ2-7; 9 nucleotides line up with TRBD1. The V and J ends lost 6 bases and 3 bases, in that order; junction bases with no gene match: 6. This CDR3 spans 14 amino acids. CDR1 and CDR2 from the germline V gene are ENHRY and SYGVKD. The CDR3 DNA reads TGTGCCATCAGACGGGACAGGGACCTCTACGAGCAGTACTTC. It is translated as CAIRRDRDLYEQYF.

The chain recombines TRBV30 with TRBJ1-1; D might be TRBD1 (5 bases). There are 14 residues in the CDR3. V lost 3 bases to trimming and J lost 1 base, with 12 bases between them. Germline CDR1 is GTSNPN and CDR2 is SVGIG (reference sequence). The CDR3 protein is CAWRIPGPNTEAFF. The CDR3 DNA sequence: TGTGCCTGGAGAATTCCAGGGCCGAACACTGAAGCTTTCTTT.

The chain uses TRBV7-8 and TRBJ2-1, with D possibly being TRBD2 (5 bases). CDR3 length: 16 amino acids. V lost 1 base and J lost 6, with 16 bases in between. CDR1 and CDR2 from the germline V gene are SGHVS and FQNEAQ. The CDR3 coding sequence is TGTGCCAGCAGCTTAGAGAGGGTGAGGGCCCTCAATGAGCAGTTCTTC. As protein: CASSLERVRALNEQFF.

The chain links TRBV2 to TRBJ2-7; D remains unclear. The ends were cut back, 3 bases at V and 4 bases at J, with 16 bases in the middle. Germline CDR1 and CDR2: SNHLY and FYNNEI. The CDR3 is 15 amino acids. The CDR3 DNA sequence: TGTGCCAGCAGTGACCGCAGACAAAAAGCTTACGAGCAGTACTTC. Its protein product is CASSDRRQKAYEQYF.

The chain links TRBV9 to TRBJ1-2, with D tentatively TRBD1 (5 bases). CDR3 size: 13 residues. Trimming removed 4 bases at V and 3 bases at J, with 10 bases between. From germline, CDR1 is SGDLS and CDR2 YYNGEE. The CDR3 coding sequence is TGTGCCAGCAGCTCCCGACAGTACTATGGCTACACCTTC. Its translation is CASSSRQYYGYTF.

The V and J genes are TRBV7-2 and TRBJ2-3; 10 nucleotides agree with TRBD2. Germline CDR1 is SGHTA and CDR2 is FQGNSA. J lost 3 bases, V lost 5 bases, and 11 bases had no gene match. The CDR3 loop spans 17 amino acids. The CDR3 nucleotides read TGTGCCAGCAGCCCGACAGTGGGACTAGCGTTGACAGATACGCAGTATTTT. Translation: CASSPTVGLALTDTQYF.

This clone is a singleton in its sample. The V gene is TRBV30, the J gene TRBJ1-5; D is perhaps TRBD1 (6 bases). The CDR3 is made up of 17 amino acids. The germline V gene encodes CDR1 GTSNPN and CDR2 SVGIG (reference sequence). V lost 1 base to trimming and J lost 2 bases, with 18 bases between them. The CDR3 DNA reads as TGTGCCTGGAGTGCCGCACAGGGATTGTTCGGCAATCAGCCCCAGCATTTT. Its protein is CAWSAAQGLFGNQPQHF.

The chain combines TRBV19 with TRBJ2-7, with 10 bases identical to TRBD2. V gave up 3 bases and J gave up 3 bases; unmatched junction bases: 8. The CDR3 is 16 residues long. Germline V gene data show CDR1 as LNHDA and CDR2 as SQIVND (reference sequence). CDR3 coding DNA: TGTGCCAGTAGTATGGAAAAAGCGGGAGGGCTCTACGAGCAGTACTTC. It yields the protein CASSMEKAGGLYEQYF. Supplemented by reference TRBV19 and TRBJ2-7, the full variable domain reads DGGITQSPKYLFRKEGQNVTLSCEQNLNHDAMYWYRQDPGQGLRLIYYSQIVNDFQKGDIAEGYSVSREKKESFPLTVTSAQKNPTAFYLCASSMEKAGGLYEQYFGPGTRLTVT.

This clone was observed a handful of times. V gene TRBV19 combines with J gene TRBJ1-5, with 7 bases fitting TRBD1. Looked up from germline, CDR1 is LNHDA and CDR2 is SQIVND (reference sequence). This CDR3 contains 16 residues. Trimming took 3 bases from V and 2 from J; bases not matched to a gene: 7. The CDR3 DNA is TGTGCCAGTAGTATCCGCGACAGGGCAGGCAATCAGCCCCAGCATTTT. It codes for CASSIRDRAGNQPQHF.

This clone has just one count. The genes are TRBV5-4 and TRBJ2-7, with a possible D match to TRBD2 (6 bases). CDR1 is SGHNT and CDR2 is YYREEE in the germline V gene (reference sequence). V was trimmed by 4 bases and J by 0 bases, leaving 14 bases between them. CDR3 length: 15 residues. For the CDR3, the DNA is TGTGCCAGCAGCCCCCGGGGCGGGGACTCCTACGAGCAGTACTTC. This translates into CASSPRGGDSYEQYF.

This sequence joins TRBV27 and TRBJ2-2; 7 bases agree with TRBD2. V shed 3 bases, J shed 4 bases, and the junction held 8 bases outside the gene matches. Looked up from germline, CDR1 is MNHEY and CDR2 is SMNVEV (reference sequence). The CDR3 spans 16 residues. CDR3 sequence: CASSFLWEGPTGELFF. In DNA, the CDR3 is TGTGCCAGCAGTTTTTTGTGGGAGGGCCCCACCGGGGAGCTGTTTTTT.

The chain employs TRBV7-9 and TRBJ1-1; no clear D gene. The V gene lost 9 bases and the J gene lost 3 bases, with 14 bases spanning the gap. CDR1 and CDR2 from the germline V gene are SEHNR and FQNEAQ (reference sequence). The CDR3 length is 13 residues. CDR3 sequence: CASRHLGDTEAFF. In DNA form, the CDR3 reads TGTGCCAGTAGACACCTGGGAGACACTGAAGCTTTCTTT.

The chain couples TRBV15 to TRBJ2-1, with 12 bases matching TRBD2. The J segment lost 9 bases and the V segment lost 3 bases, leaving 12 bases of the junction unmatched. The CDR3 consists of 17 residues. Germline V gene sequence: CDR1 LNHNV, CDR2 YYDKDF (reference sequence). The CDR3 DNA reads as TGTGCCACCAGCAGGGCTAAGACTAGCGGGAGCTCCGGTGAGCAGTTCTTC. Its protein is CATSRAKTSGSSGEQFF.